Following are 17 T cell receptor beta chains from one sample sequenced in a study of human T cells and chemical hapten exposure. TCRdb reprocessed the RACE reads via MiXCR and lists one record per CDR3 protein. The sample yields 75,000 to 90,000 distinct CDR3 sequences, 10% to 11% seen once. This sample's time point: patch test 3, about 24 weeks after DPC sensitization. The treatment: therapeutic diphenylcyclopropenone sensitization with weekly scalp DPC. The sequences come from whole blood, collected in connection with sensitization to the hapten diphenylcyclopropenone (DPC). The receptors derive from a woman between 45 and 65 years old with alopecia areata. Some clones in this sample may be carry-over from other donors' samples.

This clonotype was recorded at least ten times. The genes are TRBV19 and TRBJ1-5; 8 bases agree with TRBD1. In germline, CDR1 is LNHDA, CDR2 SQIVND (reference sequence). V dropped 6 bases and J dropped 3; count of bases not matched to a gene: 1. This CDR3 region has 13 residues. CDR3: CASRGQVNQPQHF. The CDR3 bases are TGTGCCAGTAGGGGACAGGTCAATCAGCCCCAGCATTTT.

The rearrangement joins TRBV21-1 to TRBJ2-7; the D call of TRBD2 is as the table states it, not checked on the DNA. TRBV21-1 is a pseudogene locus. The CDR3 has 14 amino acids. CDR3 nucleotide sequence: TGTGCCAGCAGAAACTTTCTAGCGGTCTACGAGCAGTACTTC. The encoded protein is CASRNFLAVYEQYF.

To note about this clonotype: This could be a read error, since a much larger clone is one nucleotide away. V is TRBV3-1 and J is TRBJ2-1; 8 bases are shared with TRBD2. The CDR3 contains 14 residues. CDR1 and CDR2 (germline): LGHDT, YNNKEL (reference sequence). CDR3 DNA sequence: TGTGTCAGCAGCCAACGGACTAGCCGGGGTGAGCAGTTCTTC. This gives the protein CVSSQRTSRGEQFF.

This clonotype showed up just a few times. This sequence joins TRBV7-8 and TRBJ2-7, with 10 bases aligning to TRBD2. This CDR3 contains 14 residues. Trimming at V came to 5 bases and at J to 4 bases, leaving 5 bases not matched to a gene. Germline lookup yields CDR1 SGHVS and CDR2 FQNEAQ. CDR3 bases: TGTGCCAGCAGCCCCCGGACTAGCGGTTACGAGCAGTACTTC. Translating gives CASSPRTSGYEQYF. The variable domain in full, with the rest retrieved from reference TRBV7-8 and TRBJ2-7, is GAGVSQSPRYKVAKRGQDVALRCDPISGHVSLFWYQQALGQGPEFLTYFQNEAQLDKSGLPSDRFFAERPEGSVSTLKIQRTQQEDSAVYLCASSPRTSGYEQYFGPGTRLTVT.

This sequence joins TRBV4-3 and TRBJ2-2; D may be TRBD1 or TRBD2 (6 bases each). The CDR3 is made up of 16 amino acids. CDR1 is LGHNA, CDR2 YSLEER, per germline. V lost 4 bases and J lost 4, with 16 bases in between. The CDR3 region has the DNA TGCGCCAGCAGCCCTTCGACGGGGGCGACCACCGGGGAGCTGTTTTTT. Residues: CASSPSTGATTGELFF.

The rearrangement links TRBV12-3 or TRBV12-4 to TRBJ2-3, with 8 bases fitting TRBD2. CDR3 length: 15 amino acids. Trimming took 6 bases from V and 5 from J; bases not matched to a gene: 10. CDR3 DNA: TGTGCCAGCAGCCTTAGCGGGGCCCAGGGAGATACGCAGTATTTT. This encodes CASSLSGAQGDTQYF.

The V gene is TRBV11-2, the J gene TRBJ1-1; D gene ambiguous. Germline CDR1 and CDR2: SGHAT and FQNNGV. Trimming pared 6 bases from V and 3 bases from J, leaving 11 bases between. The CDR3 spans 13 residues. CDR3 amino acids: CASSRVRDTEAFF. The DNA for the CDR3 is TGTGCCAGCAGTAGGGTGAGAGACACTGAAGCTTTCTTT.

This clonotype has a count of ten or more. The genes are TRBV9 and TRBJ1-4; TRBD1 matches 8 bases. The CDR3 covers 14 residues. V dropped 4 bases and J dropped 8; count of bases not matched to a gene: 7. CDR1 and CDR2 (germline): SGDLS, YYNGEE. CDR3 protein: CASSPRDRPEKLFF. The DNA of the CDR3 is TGTGCCAGCAGCCCCCGGGACAGGCCGGAAAAACTGTTTTTT.

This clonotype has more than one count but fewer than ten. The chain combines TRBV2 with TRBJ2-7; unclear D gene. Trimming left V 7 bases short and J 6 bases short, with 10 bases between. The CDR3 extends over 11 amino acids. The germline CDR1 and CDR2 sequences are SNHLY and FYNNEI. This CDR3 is CASTLKREQYF. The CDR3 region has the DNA TGTGCCAGCACCTTGAAGCGCGAGCAGTACTTC.

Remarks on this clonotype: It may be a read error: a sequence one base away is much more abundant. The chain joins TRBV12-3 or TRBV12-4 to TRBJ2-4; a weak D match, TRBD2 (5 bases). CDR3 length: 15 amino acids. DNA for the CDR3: TGTGCCAGCAGTTCTCAAAATCTAGCCAAAAACATTCTGTACTTC. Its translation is CASSSQNLAKNILYF.

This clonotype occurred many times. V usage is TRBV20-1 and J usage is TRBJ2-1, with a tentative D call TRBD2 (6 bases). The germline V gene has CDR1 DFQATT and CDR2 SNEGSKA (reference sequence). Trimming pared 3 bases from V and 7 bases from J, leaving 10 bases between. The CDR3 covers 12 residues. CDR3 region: CSARGDWNEQFF. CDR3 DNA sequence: TGCAGTGCTAGGGGGGACTGGAATGAGCAGTTCTTC.

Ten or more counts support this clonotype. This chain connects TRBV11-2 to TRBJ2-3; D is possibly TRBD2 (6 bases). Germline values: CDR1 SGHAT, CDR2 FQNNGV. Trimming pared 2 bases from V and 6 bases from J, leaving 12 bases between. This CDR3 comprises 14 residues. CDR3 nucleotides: TGTGCCAGCAGCTTAAGGAGGGGTTCGGATACGCAGTATTTT. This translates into CASSLRRGSDTQYF.

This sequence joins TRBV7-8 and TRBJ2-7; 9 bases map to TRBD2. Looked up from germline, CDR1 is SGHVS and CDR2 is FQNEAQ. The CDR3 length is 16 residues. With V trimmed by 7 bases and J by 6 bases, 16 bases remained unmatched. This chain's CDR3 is CASILGAAGGTPEQYF. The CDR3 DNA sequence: TGTGCCAGCATCCTGGGGGCGGCGGGAGGGACCCCCGAGCAGTACTTC.

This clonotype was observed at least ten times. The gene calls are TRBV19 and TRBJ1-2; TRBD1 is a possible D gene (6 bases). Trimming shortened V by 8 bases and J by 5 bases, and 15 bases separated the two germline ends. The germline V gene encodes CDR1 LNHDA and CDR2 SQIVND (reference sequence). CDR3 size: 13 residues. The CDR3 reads CASGNRDAYGYTF. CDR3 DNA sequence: TGTGCCAGTGGCAACAGGGACGCTTATGGCTACACCTTC.

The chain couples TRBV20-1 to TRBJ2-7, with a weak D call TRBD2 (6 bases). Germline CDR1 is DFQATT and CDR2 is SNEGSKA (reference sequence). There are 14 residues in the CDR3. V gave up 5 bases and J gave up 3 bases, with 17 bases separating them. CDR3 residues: CSALPRDWLYEQYF. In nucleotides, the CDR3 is TGCAGTGCTTTACCCCGGGACTGGCTCTACGAGCAGTACTTC.

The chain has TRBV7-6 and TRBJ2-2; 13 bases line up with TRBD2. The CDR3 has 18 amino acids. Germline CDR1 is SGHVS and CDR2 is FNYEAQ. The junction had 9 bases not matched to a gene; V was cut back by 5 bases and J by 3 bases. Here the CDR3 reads CASSATSGRARDTGELFF. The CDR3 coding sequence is TGTGCCAGCAGCGCAACTAGCGGGAGGGCCCGGGACACCGGGGAGCTGTTTTTT. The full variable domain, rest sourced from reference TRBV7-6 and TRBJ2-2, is GAGVSQSPRYKVTKRGQDVALRCDPISGHVSLYWYRQALGQGPEFLTYFNYEAQQDKSGLPNDRFSAERPEGSISTLTIQRTEQRDSAMYRCASSATSGRARDTGELFFGEGSRLTVL.

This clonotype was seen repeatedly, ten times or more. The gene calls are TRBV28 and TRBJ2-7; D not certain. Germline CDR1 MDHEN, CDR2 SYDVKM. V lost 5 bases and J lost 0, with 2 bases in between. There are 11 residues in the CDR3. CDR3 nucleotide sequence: TGTGCCAGCAGTGTCTCCTACGAGCAGTACTTC. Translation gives CASSVSYEQYF. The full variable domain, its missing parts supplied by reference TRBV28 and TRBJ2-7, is DVKVTQSSRYLVKRTGEKVFLECVQDMDHENMFWYRQDPGLGLRLIYFSYDVKMKEKGDIPEGYSVSREKKERFSLILESASTNQTSMYLCASSVSYEQYFGPGTRLTVT.